The following is a T cell receptor beta chain sequence with its context. Its antigen is unidentified. Compared with germline, one end of the junction differs, possibly owing to a read error. Libraries were prepared by immunoSEQ multiplex PCR; TCRdb keeps only in-frame clonotypes and omits some of them. In the table there are thousands of clones, 76% of which are singletons. This specimen belongs to a study of lymphopenia after photon versus proton radiotherapy. Study outcomes and limitations: Better survival with proton therapy was suggested as possible, not demonstrated. Oligoclonal CD8+ Temra expansion after nadir drove photon patients' diversity drop. Relative stability marked proton patients; photon patients lost diversity and naive cells. A bigger post-nadir fall in TCR diversity correlated inversely with survival time in deceased patients.

The receptor was isolated from a man older than 75 with esophageal cancer. Sample: peripheral blood, taken from a patient treated with proton-based radiotherapy.

CDR3 in amino acids: CASSVALGITYEQYF. The CDR3 region has the DNA TGTGCCAGCAGCGTAGCTCTCGGGATTACCTACGAGCAGTACTTC. This rearrangement joins TRBV7-4 to TRBJ2-7, with D possibly TRBD2 on 5 matching bases. The CDR3 sequence is 15 residues long. Germline V CDR1 and CDR2: SGHVT, SQSDAQ.